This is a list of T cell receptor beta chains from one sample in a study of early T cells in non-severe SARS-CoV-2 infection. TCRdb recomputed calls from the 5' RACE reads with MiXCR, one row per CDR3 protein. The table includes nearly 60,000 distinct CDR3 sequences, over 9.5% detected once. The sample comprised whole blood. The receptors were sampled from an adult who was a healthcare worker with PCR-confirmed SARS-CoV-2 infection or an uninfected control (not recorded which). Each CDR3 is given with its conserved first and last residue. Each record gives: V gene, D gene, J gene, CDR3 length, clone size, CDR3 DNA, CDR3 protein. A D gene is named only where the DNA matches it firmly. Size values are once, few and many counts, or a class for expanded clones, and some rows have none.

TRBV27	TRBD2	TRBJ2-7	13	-	TGTGCCAGCAGCTTCCAAGCGGGGGACGAGCAGTACTTC	CASSFQAGDEQYF
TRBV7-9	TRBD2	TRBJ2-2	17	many	TGTGCCAGCAGCTTACTAGCGGGGAAATGGAACACCGGGGAGCTGTTTTTT	CASSLLAGKWNTGELFF
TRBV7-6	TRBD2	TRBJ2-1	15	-	TGTGCCAGCAGCTTAGAAGTGGGAGGGGACAATGAGCAGTTCTTC	CASSLEVGGDNEQFF
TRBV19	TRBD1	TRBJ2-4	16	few	TGTGCCAGTAGTCCCGGACAGGGGCGAACTAAAAACATTCAGTACTTC	CASSPGQGRTKNIQYF
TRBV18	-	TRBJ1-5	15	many	TGTGCCAGCTCAGAGCAAAGACATAGCAATCAGCCCCAGCATTTT	CASSEQRHSNQPQHF
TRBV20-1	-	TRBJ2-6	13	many	TGCAGTGCTCTCCCGTCCGGGGCCAACGTCCTGACTTTC	CSALPSGANVLTF
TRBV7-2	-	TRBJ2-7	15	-	TGTGCCAGCAGCAAAGGGCAGGGTATCTCCTACGAGCAGTACTTC	CASSKGQGISYEQYF
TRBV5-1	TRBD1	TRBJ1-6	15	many	TGCGCCAGCAGGCAACCGGGACAGCATAATTCACCCCTCCACTTT	CASRQPGQHNSPLHF
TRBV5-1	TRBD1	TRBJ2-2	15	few	TGCGCCAGCAGCTTGGGAAGGGGGCGCACCGGGGAGCTGTTTTTT	CASSLGRGRTGELFF
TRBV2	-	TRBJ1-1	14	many	TGTGCCAGCCGACCCACATCGGTAAACACTGAAGCTTTCTTT	CASRPTSVNTEAFF
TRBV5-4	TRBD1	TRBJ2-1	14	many	TGTGCCAGCAGCGAGGGACAGGGTTATTATGAGCAGTTCTTC	CASSEGQGYYEQFF
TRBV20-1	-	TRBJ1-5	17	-	TGCAGTGCTAGTAACACCCTTAACCGGTATAGCAATCAGCCCCAGCATTTT	CSASNTLNRYSNQPQHF
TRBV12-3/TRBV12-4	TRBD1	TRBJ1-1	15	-	TGTGCCAGCAGTTTAAGGGGGCGCCTTAAGGCTGAAGCTTTCTTT	CASSLRGRLKAEAFF
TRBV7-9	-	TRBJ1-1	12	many	TGTGCCAGCAGCCAGGACGACACTGAAGCTTTCTTT	CASSQDDTEAFF
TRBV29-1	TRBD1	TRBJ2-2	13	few	TGCAGCGTAGGACAGGGCAACACCGGGGAGCTGTTTTTT	CSVGQGNTGELFF
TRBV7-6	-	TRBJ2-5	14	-	TGTGCCAGCAGCTTAAGGCTTTTCCAAGAGACCCAGTACTTC	CASSLRLFQETQYF
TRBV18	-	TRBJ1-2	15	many	TGTGCCAGCTCACCACTTGGAGAGGTTAACTATGGCTACACCTTC	CASSPLGEVNYGYTF
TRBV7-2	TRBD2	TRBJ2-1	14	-	TGTGCCAGCAGCGCGACTAGCGGATACAATGAGCAGTTCTTC	CASSATSGYNEQFF
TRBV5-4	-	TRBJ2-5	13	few	TGTGCCAGCAGCGTGACTAGAACGGAGACCCAGTACTTC	CASSVTRTETQYF
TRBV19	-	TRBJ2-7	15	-	TGTGCCAGTAGGGAAGGACCGGGGCCTGGATACGAGCAGTACTTC	CASREGPGPGYEQYF
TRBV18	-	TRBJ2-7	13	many	TGTGCCAGCTCATCGGGAAACTCCTACGAGCAGTACTTC	CASSSGNSYEQYF
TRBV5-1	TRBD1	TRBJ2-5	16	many	TGCGCCAGCAGCCCCGAGGGGGCCCACGGAGGAGAGACCCAGTACTTC	CASSPEGAHGGETQYF
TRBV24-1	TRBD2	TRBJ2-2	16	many	TGTGCCACCAGCGATTACAGCGGGAGAAAAACCGGGGAGCTGTTTTTT	CATSDYSGRKTGELFF